These 22 T cell receptor beta chains were all obtained from the same sample, sequenced in a study of shared clonotypes between healthy human individuals. TCRdb keeps only in-frame clones here, not all; method: immunoSEQ multiplex PCR. Of 2 million to 2.5 million clones in the sample, about 94% are singletons; the top ten hold around 0.13%. Material: naive CD4+ T cells sorted from blood. Subset reported: CD45RA+ positively selected. The receptors stem from a man in his late teens or twenties in good health.

The chain joins TRBV2 to TRBJ2-3; D call uncertain. The V gene's germline CDR1 is SNHLY and CDR2 FYNNEI. V was clipped by 8 bases and J by 3 bases, with 12 bases between them. The CDR3 contains 13 residues. The DNA for the CDR3 is TGTGCCAGCGGAAGGGTACGAACAGATACGCAGTATTTT. It encodes CASGRVRTDTQYF. The complete variable domain, with remaining parts taken from reference TRBV2 and TRBJ2-3, reads EPEVTQTPSHQVTQMGQEVILRCVPISNHLYFYWYRQILGQKVEFLVSFYNNEISEKSEIFDDQFSVERPDGSNFTLKIRSTKLEDSAMYFCASGRVRTDTQYFGPGTRLTVL.

For this clone: The sample has other DNA sequences that encode this CDR3 too. The genes are TRBV20-1 and TRBJ1-5; D unclear. Germline CDR1 and CDR2: DFQATT and SNEGSKA (reference sequence). The CDR3 loop spans 11 amino acids. The germline V and J ends were trimmed by 3 bases and 5 bases, with 5 bases remaining between them. The CDR3 DNA follows: TGCAGTGCTAGTGGCGATCAGCCCCAGCATTTT. It is translated as CSASGDQPQHF.

This clone turned up a few times. This CDR3 is also generated by other DNA sequences in the sample. The V and J genes are TRBV18 and TRBJ1-1; D may be TRBD1 (5 bases). Trimming shortened V by 5 bases and J by 0 bases, and 7 bases separated the two germline ends. CDR3 length: 13 residues. Germline V gene data show CDR1 as KGHSH and CDR2 as LQKENI. The CDR3 here is CASSRDLNTEAFF. CDR3 sequence (DNA): TGTGCCAGCTCAAGGGACTTGAACACTGAAGCTTTCTTT.

This clone was observed a single time. V and J are TRBV2 and TRBJ1-6, with 9 bases aligning to TRBD1. Germline lookup yields CDR1 SNHLY and CDR2 FYNNEI. This CDR3 spans 15 amino acids. Losses at the gene ends were 2 bases for V and 6 bases for J; bases not matched to a gene: 2. The CDR3 loop is CASSERGQGNSPLHF. As DNA, the CDR3 is TGTGCCAGCAGTGAACGGGGACAGGGTAATTCACCCCTCCACTTT.

J is TRBJ2-7 and V is TRBV5-4, with 8 bases that match TRBD1. J gave up 4 bases and V 4 bases, and 10 bases lay outside the gene matches. The germline V gene encodes CDR1 SGHNT and CDR2 YYREEE (reference sequence). There are 15 residues in the CDR3. The CDR3 reads CASSDGQGGRYEQYF. The DNA of the CDR3 is TGTGCCAGCAGCGACGGACAGGGCGGGCGTTACGAGCAGTACTTC.

This chain joins TRBV7-2 and TRBJ2-3; 7 bases line up with TRBD1. This CDR3 comprises 14 residues. Unmatched junction bases numbered 6, after V lost 5 bases and J lost 4 bases. The germline gives CDR1 SGHTA, CDR2 FQGNSA. The CDR3 nucleotides read TGTGCCAGCAGCCCCCATAGGGGGCCAGATACGCAGTATTTT. This encodes CASSPHRGPDTQYF.

V is TRBV18 and J is TRBJ2-7; D perhaps matches TRBD1 (5 bases). This CDR3 is 12 amino acids long. Germline CDR1 is KGHSH and CDR2 is LQKENI. With 6 bases removed from V and 4 bases from J, the gap between germline ends came to 10 bases. This CDR3 reads CASSTDAYEQYF. CDR3 sequence (DNA): TGTGCCAGCTCGACAGATGCGTACGAGCAGTACTTC.

The chain has TRBV5-1 and TRBJ2-5, with D tentatively TRBD2 (5 bases). The CDR3 sequence is 14 residues long. The V and J ends lost 0 bases and 14 bases respectively, with 20 bases between them. Germline V gives CDR1 SGHRS, CDR2 YFSETQ. The CDR3 reads CASSLAPGTPVVYF. Written as DNA, the CDR3 is TGCGCCAGCAGCTTGGCCCCGGGAACTCCTGTGGTTTACTTC.

The chain combines TRBV4-3 with TRBJ1-6; 9 bases align to TRBD1. This CDR3 has 16 residues. The V and J ends lost 0 bases and 9 bases, in that order; junction bases with no gene match: 6. CDR1 and CDR2 (germline): LGHNA, YSLEER. This chain's CDR3 is CASSQDWTGATSPLHF. The CDR3 region has the DNA TGCGCCAGCAGCCAAGATTGGACAGGGGCGACTTCACCCCTCCACTTT.

The V and J genes are TRBV6-5 and TRBJ1-1, with unresolved D. The germline CDR1 and CDR2 sequences are MNHEY and SVGAGI. This CDR3 is 12 amino acids long. The CDR3 protein is CARHTSNTEAFF. DNA for the CDR3: TGTGCTAGGCACACTTCGAACACTGAAGCTTTCTTT.

The chain links TRBV25-1 to TRBJ2-3, with 8 bases lining up with TRBD2. The CDR3 runs to 13 residues. V lost 7 bases, J lost 3 bases, and 3 bases stayed unmatched. The germline CDR1 and CDR2 sequences are MGHDK and SYGVNS. CDR3 DNA sequence: TGTGCCAGCAAGGCTAGCGGGACAGATACGCAGTATTTT. This codes for CASKASGTDTQYF. Supplemented by reference TRBV25-1 and TRBJ2-3, the full variable domain reads EADIYQTPRYLVIGTGKKITLECSQTMGHDKMYWYQQDPGMELHLIHYSYGVNSTEKGDLSSESTVSRIRTEHFPLTLESARPSHTSQYLCASKASGTDTQYFGPGTRLTVL.

The chain has TRBV7-3 and TRBJ2-3, with TRBD2 matching 8 bases. After removal of 3 bases from V and 2 bases from J, the junction contained 4 bases not matched to a gene. The CDR3 extends over 15 amino acids. Germline V gene sequence: CDR1 SGHTA, CDR2 FQGTGA. The CDR3 DNA follows: TGTGCCAGCAGCTTCGGGGGGGCCTACACAGATACGCAGTATTTT. Translated, it gives CASSFGGAYTDTQYF. Complete variable domain (other parts from reference TRBV7-3 and TRBJ2-3): GAGVSQTPSNKVTEKGKYVELRCDPISGHTALYWYRQSLGQGPEFLIYFQGTGAADDSGLPNDRFFAVRPEGSVSTLKIQRTERGDSAVYLCASSFGGAYTDTQYFGPGTRLTVL.

The chain couples TRBV7-2 to TRBJ2-7; 7 bases align to TRBD1. CDR3 size: 15 residues. Germline CDR1 is SGHTA and CDR2 is FQGNSA. Losses at the gene ends were 5 bases for V and 2 bases for J; bases not matched to a gene: 9. CDR3 DNA sequence: TGTGCCAGCAGCCCGCGACAGGGTGGGACCTACGAGCAGTACTTC. Residues: CASSPRQGGTYEQYF.

This sequence joins TRBV6-1 and TRBJ2-1; D is undetermined. With 4 bases removed from V and 5 bases from J, the gap between germline ends came to 6 bases. The CDR3 loop spans 12 amino acids. Looked up from germline, CDR1 is MNHNS and CDR2 is SASEGT. CDR3 DNA sequence: TGTGCCAGCAGTGCGATTCACAATGAGCAGTTCTTC. Encoded protein: CASSAIHNEQFF.

This chain joins TRBV6-5 and TRBJ1-4; no firm D call. Trimming took 5 bases from V and 3 from J, leaving 10 bases between them. This CDR3 has 14 residues. Germline V lookup: CDR1 MNHEY, CDR2 SVGAGI. CDR3 DNA sequence: TGTGCCAGCAGTCCAGACGGACCTAATGAAAAACTGTTTTTT. It specifies CASSPDGPNEKLFF.

The chain carries TRBV7-2 and TRBJ1-2, with a tentative D call TRBD1 (5 bases). CDR3 size: 16 residues. In germline, CDR1 is SGHTA, CDR2 FQGNSA. The germline V and J ends were trimmed by 5 bases and 7 bases, with 23 bases remaining between them. As DNA, the CDR3 is TGTGCCAGCAGCGCCGAGCCGGGGGTAACAGGCGGTGGCTACACCTTC. Translated, it gives CASSAEPGVTGGGYTF. Combining the CDR3 with reference TRBV7-2 and TRBJ1-2 gives the whole variable domain GAGVSQSPSNKVTEKGKDVELRCDPISGHTALYWYRQSLGQGLEFLIYFQGNSAPDKSGLPSDRFSAERTGGSVSTLTIQRTQQEDSAVYLCASSAEPGVTGGGYTFGSGTRLTVV.

This chain links TRBV7-9 with TRBJ1-2, with TRBD1 matching over 12 bases. The CDR3 extends over 13 amino acids. Per the germline V gene, CDR1 is SEHNR and CDR2 is FQNEAQ (reference sequence). Germline trimming cut 5 bases from V and 8 bases from J; bases unmatched to any gene: 3. The CDR3 region has the DNA TGTGCCAGCAGCCTCGGGACAGGGGGCGGCTACACCTTC. Protein product: CASSLGTGGGYTF. The whole variable domain, filled in from reference TRBV7-9 and TRBJ1-2, reads DTGVSQNPRHKITKRGQNVTFRCDPISEHNRLYWYRQTLGQGPEFLTYFQNEAQLEKSRLLSDRFSAERPKGSFSTLEIQRTEQGDSAMYLCASSLGTGGGYTFGSGTRLTVV.

V is TRBV11-1 and J is TRBJ2-3; possibly TRBD1 or TRBD2 for D (5 bases each). V gave up 2 bases and J gave up 0 bases, with 12 bases separating them. From germline, CDR1 is SGHAT and CDR2 FQDESV (reference sequence). CDR3 size: 16 residues. The CDR3 DNA is TGTGCCAGCAGCTTATGGTCGGGACCTAGCACAGATACGCAGTATTTT. This sequence encodes CASSLWSGPSTDTQYF.

This clone was counted once. The chain couples TRBV5-1 to TRBJ2-3; TRBD1 matches at 8 bases. Per the germline V gene, CDR1 is SGHRS and CDR2 is YFSETQ. Trimming removed 4 bases from V and 6 bases from J; junction bases left unmatched: 7. The CDR3 loop spans 14 amino acids. The CDR3 is CASSPGQALDTQYF. CDR3 bases: TGCGCCAGCAGCCCGGGACAGGCCCTTGATACGCAGTATTTT.

Of note for this clone: The same CDR3 can be traced to other DNA sequences in this sample. The chain links TRBV7-8 to TRBJ1-4, with unresolved D. The CDR3 is 14 residues long. Germline-derived CDR1 and CDR2 are SGHVS and FQNEAQ. V shed 0 bases and J shed 5 bases, with 7 bases lying between them. CDR3 loop: CASSLAGLNEKLFF. The CDR3 DNA reads TGTGCCAGCAGCTTAGCAGGGCTGAATGAAAAACTGTTTTTT.

The V gene is TRBV6-1, the J gene TRBJ2-7, with D perhaps given as TRBD1 or TRBD2 (5 bases each). The CDR3 has 15 residues. CDR1 is MNHNS, CDR2 SASEGT, per germline. V was clipped by 6 bases and J by 1 base, with 16 bases between them. In nucleotides, the CDR3 is TGTGCCAGCAGCGTTGGGACCCTGGATTCCTACGAGCAGTACTTC. Protein: CASSVGTLDSYEQYF.

The chain couples TRBV10-2 to TRBJ1-5, with unresolved D. With 0 bases removed from V and 7 bases from J, the gap between germline ends came to 16 bases. Germline V CDR1 and CDR2: WSHSY, SAAADI. The length of the CDR3 is 16 residues. The CDR3: CASSESGLQATQPQHF. The CDR3 nucleotides read TGCGCCAGCAGTGAGTCGGGGTTGCAGGCAACCCAGCCCCAGCATTTT.